This passage covers 23 T cell receptor beta chains from one sample sequenced in a study of vaccination effects on CD4 cells after COVID-19. Cultured cells yielded isolated CD4+ T cells after approximately nine days. Participants were vaccinated with two doses of either the BNT162b2 or mRNA-1273 vaccine. No antigen is known for these receptors. TCRdb's copy holds only in-frame clones and misses some; the assay was immunoSEQ multiplex PCR. The data show about 40,000 clones, around two thirds seen once. The specimen comprised CD4+ T cells from PBMCs cultured without peptide, sampled after COVID-19 vaccination. These receptors all stem from a human donor who received a COVID-19 vaccine.

The rearrangement links TRBV29-1 to TRBJ1-1; D gene ambiguous. The germline CDR1 and CDR2 sequences are SQVTM and ANQGSEA. With 7 bases removed from V and 5 bases from J, the gap between germline ends came to 17 bases. The CDR3 consists of 13 residues. The CDR3 loop is CSGEGELGTEAFF. CDR3 bases: TGCAGCGGTGAGGGTGAGCTGGGGACTGAAGCTTTCTTT.

This clone showed up just a few times. This chain uses TRBV6-5 with TRBJ1-4; D remains unclear. Trimming pared 6 bases from V and 8 bases from J, leaving 10 bases between. The CDR3 spans 12 residues. Germline CDR1 reads MNHEY; CDR2 reads SVGAGI. CDR3 protein: CASSSPGEKLFF. As DNA, the CDR3 is TGTGCCAGCAGCTCCCCGGGGGAAAAACTGTTTTTT.

The chain has TRBV6-5 and TRBJ2-2, with no clear D. V was pared by 6 bases and J by 2 bases, with 10 bases between. There are 14 residues in the CDR3. The germline V gene encodes CDR1 MNHEY and CDR2 SVGAGI. The CDR3 sequence is CASRWPGNTGELFF. CDR3 nucleotide sequence: TGTGCCAGCAGGTGGCCCGGTAACACCGGGGAGCTGTTTTTT.

CDR3 DNA: TGTGCCAGCAGCGCTAGCTCAGTTGGGAGCGAGCAGTACTTC. Encoded protein: CASSASSVGSEQYF. The V gene is TRBV3-1 (or the pseudogene TRBV3-2), the J gene TRBJ2-7, with D maybe TRBD2 (5 bases). Deletions cut 5 bases from V and 6 bases from J, with 17 bases between. In germline, CDR1 is LGHDT, CDR2 YNNKEL (reference sequence). The CDR3 totals 14 residues.

The chain carries TRBV19 and TRBJ1-1, with 8 bases identical to TRBD1. Germline loops: CDR1 LNHDA, CDR2 SQIVND (reference sequence). The J segment lost 5 bases and the V segment lost 7 bases, leaving 6 bases of the junction unmatched. This CDR3 spans 13 amino acids. The CDR3 protein is CASIGQGGTEAFF. The CDR3 nucleotides read TGTGCCAGTATTGGACAGGGTGGGACTGAAGCTTTCTTT.

CDR3 DNA sequence: TGTGCCAGCAGCTCCCAAGGGACCTCGAACACTGAAGCTTTCTTT. Translated, it gives CASSSQGTSNTEAFF. The chain is built from TRBV7-9 and TRBJ1-1; D perhaps matches TRBD1 (5 bases). CDR3 length equals 15 residues. V was shortened by 4 bases and J by 1 base, with 13 bases between the two germline ends. Germline lookup yields CDR1 SEHNR and CDR2 FQNEAQ (reference sequence). Full variable domain (rest looked up from reference TRBV7-9 and TRBJ1-1): DTGVSQNPRHKITKRGQNVTFRCDPISEHNRLYWYRQTLGQGPEFLTYFQNEAQLEKSRLLSDRFSAERPKGSFSTLEIQRTEQGDSAMYLCASSSQGTSNTEAFFGQGTRLTVV.

This clone appeared a few times. CDR3 loop: CASSTQGFGELFF. The CDR3 DNA reads as TGTGCCAGCAGTACCCAGGGGTTCGGGGAGCTGTTTTTT. The gene calls are TRBV25-1 and TRBJ2-2, with D possibly TRBD1 on 6 matching bases. The CDR3 contains 13 residues. Germline assignment: CDR1 MGHDK and CDR2 SYGVNS. Trimming shortened V by 5 bases and J by 7 bases, and 11 bases separated the two germline ends.

This clone was found a few times. This chain uses TRBV6-5 with TRBJ1-6; no reliable D call. From germline, CDR1 is MNHEY and CDR2 SVGAGI. This CDR3 region has 16 residues. Trimming shortened V by 2 bases and J by 9 bases, and 17 bases separated the two germline ends. CDR3 DNA sequence: TGTGCCAGCAGTTACCTCCAGGACCCCTTCCGTTCACCCCTCCACTTT. Its translation is CASSYLQDPFRSPLHF.

This clone showed up just once. This chain uses TRBV30 with TRBJ1-1, with no clear D. Germline V gives CDR1 GTSNPN, CDR2 SVGIG (reference sequence). V was pared by 2 bases and J by 7 bases, with 8 bases between. CDR3 length: 11 amino acids. The CDR3 nucleotides are TGTGCCTGGAGTCCACAGAGTGAAGCTTTCTTT. This sequence encodes CAWSPQSEAFF.

The V gene is TRBV5-1, the J gene TRBJ2-2, with TRBD2 matching over 8 bases. In germline, CDR1 is SGHRS, CDR2 YFSETQ. V lost 5 bases and J lost 4; bases outside the gene matches: 4. CDR3 length equals 14 residues. The CDR3 sequence is CASRSGRVTGELFF. For the CDR3, the DNA is TGCGCCAGCAGATCCGGGAGGGTCACCGGGGAGCTGTTTTTT.

The chain carries TRBV6-1 and TRBJ2-1; D gene ambiguous. V dropped 1 base and J dropped 12 bases, with 10 bases sitting between them. The CDR3 totals 12 residues. CDR1 is MNHNS and CDR2 is SASEGT in the germline V gene. CDR3 nucleotide sequence: TGTGCCAGCAGTGAAGACCAGGTGGGGCAGTTCTTC. It specifies CASSEDQVGQFF.

This clone appeared a few times. This chain links TRBV18 with TRBJ1-2, with D uncertain. Germline V CDR1 and CDR2: KGHSH, LQKENI. V lost 3 bases and J 0 bases, leaving 5 bases between the germline ends. The CDR3 runs 13 residues. The CDR3 spells CASSPEANYGYTF. The CDR3 DNA follows: TGTGCCAGCTCACCGGAAGCTAACTATGGCTACACCTTC.

The CDR3 region is CASSKVDQETQYF. CDR3 sequence (DNA): TGTGCCAGCAGCAAAGTAGACCAAGAGACCCAGTACTTC. The V and J genes are TRBV21-1 and TRBJ2-5; the table's D call, TRBD2, has no DNA check behind it. TRBV21-1 constitutes a pseudogene. The length of the CDR3 is 13 residues.

This rearrangement joins TRBV4-1 to TRBJ2-7, with D perhaps matching TRBD2 (5 bases). Trimming removed 0 bases at V and 2 bases at J, with 11 bases between. CDR1 and CDR2 (germline): MGHRA, YSYEKL. The CDR3 has 15 amino acids. The CDR3 DNA is TGCGCCAGCAGCCAAGACCGGACTGCCACCTACGAGCAGTACTTC. It codes for CASSQDRTATYEQYF.

This clone was detected once. The chain couples TRBV5-8 to TRBJ1-6; D gene ambiguous. Germline V gene sequence: CDR1 SGHTS, CDR2 YDEGEE. This CDR3 is built from 17 residues. Trimming shortened V by 6 bases and J by 0 bases, and 16 bases separated the two germline ends. In DNA, the CDR3 is TGTGCCAGCATCTTCGGTGTATCGAGCTCCTATAATTCACCCCTCCACTTT. Its translation is CASIFGVSSSYNSPLHF.

The table lists this clone with a count of one. The chain couples TRBV2 to TRBJ2-1; no clear D. This CDR3 is built from 14 residues. Deletions cut 3 bases from V and 8 bases from J, with 14 bases between. Germline-derived CDR1 and CDR2 are SNHLY and FYNNEI. Here the CDR3 reads CASSDSSPGHEQFF. CDR3 coding DNA: TGTGCCAGCAGTGATTCTTCCCCCGGTCATGAGCAGTTCTTC.

The genes are TRBV18 and TRBJ1-5; tentative D call: TRBD1 (6 bases). The germline gives CDR1 KGHSH, CDR2 LQKENI. The CDR3 extends over 16 amino acids. V lost 3 bases and J lost 1, with 13 bases in between. Written as DNA, the CDR3 is TGTGCCAGCTCACCGCAACAGGGTGGAAGCAATCAGCCCCAGCATTTT. It is translated as CASSPQQGGSNQPQHF.

The chain is built from TRBV3-1 (or the pseudogene TRBV3-2) and TRBJ2-7; 9 bases fit TRBD2. V was pared by 1 base and J by 2 bases, with 6 bases of the junction left unmatched. The CDR3 consists of 16 residues. CDR1 is LGHDT, CDR2 YNNKEL, per germline (reference sequence). The CDR3 DNA reads as TGTGCCAGCAGCCAAGTCGTGCGGGGGGGGACCTACGAGCAGTACTTC. This encodes CASSQVVRGGTYEQYF.

This rearrangement joins TRBV12-3 or TRBV12-4 to TRBJ1-2, with D perhaps TRBD1 (5 bases). V lost 2 bases, J lost 5 bases, and 6 bases lay in between. CDR3 length equals 12 residues. The CDR3 loop is CASSLRGYGYTF. The CDR3 coding sequence is TGTGCCAGCAGTTTACGGGGGTATGGCTACACCTTC.

The chain is built from TRBV6-4 and TRBJ1-5, with a weak D call TRBD1 (5 bases). The CDR3 has 14 residues. Germline V gene lookup returns CDR1 MRHNA and CDR2 SNTAGT. V lost 3 bases to trimming and J lost 6 bases, with 12 bases between them. For the CDR3, the DNA is TGTGCCAGCAGTGAGTGGGGCTCGGGTCAGCCCCAGCATTTT. This encodes CASSEWGSGQPQHF.

The V call is TRBV6-4, the J call TRBJ1-4; weak D call: TRBD1 (5 bases). V lost 5 bases and J 7 bases, leaving 17 bases between the germline ends. Germline values: CDR1 MRHNA, CDR2 SNTAGT. The CDR3 contains 15 residues. The CDR3 DNA reads TGTGCCAGCAGTTCGACCCAGGGCTTGGGTGAAAAACTGTTTTTT. Its translation: CASSSTQGLGEKLFF.

This chain uses TRBV7-6 with TRBJ1-6, with no clear D. This CDR3 comprises 15 residues. CDR1 is SGHVS and CDR2 is FNYEAQ in the germline V gene. The V end was cut by 1 base, the J end by 8 bases, with 12 bases between. The CDR3 loop is CASSLDARTDSPLHF. The CDR3 coding sequence is TGTGCCAGCAGCTTAGATGCAAGGACTGATTCACCCCTCCACTTT.

The CDR3 is CASSSVTGVYEQYF. The DNA for the CDR3 is TGTGCCAGCAGTTCGGTAACAGGAGTCTACGAGCAGTACTTC. The J gene is TRBJ2-7, the V gene TRBV6-5, with D possibly being TRBD1 (5 bases). CDR1 and CDR2 from the germline V gene are MNHEY and SVGAGI. The CDR3 sequence is 14 residues long. V was trimmed by 4 bases and J by 3 bases, leaving 13 bases between them.